This TCR beta chain was sequenced during a study of identical twins. V was trimmed by 3 bases and J by 3 bases, leaving 12 bases between them. Per germline, CDR1 DFQATT and CDR2 SNEGSKA (reference sequence). The CDR3 loop spans 13 amino acids. Turning to this clonotype: Antigen specificity is unknown.

TCRdb reanalysed the 5' RACE reads using MiXCR and keeps one entry per CDR3 protein. Of 1.5 million to 2 million distinct CDR3 sequences listed, 32% are singletons. General study findings and limits: Models predicted less out-of-frame TCR alpha sharing in monozygotic twins than was found.

Sequenced: cord blood. The gene calls are TRBV20-1 and TRBJ2-7, with D perhaps TRBD2 (5 bases). The receptor was derived from a newborn girl in good health. Here the CDR3 reads CSASTGLYYEQYF. CDR3 DNA: TGCAGTGCTAGTACCGGACTTTACTACGAGCAGTACTTC.